This T cell receptor beta chain was sequenced during a study of cytomegalovirus exposure and HLA in healthy donors (dated by TCRdb to the late 2010s). Notes on the research overall: An earlier analysis of approximately 590 of the donors reported 250 to 300 Gb of sequence data and some 100 million unique TCR beta sequences from some 180 million T cells. An early release that covered 500 to 800 HLA-typed donors contained around 300 gigabases of sequencing data and tens of millions of unique TCR sequences. The genetic ancestry cluster associated with self-reported Caucasian donors included 80% to 90% of the roughly 400 genotyped donors. The study aimed to test whether signatures of past pathogen exposure could be identified by cataloging public T cell receptors. Using immunosequencing, the study profiled T cell repertoires from about 620 subjects and related those repertoires to cytomegalovirus serostatus. Along with the approximately 650-subject first cohort, a separate validation cohort of roughly 110 different subjects was used. The study combined high-throughput TCR immunosequencing, statistical association of individual TCRs with disease status, and machine learning to predict cytomegalovirus infection status. In a later analysis, previously published TCR beta repertoires from hundreds of donors were re-analyzed and high-resolution HLA genotyping was added so that TCR occurrence patterns could be studied. Rather than using new phenotypic data, the later analysis identified candidate immune exposures from TCR beta sequences and from how often those sequences occurred across donors. In an earlier analysis of roughly 580 of the donors, high-throughput TCR beta sequencing was used to judge whether each TCR beta V gene segment behaved as functional or pseudogenic. Alongside the repertoire data, information on donor age, sex, ethnicity and CMV serostatus was compiled. In a later genetic analysis, genome-wide SNP genotypes for 398 of the 666 donors were used, and that subset was treated as a discovery cohort. Every repertoire in the discovery cohort had been generated on one and the same sequencing platform. HLA typing included class I and class II loci at four-digit resolution. The number of typed donors differed by locus: about 629-630 for A, B, C, DRB1 and DQB1; some 500 for DQA1; 606 for DPA1; and 450 to 480 for DPB1. Several DR-DQ haplotypes were handled as single units for association and clustering because linkage in the cohort was strong. On average, 235,054 unique TCR beta nucleotide sequences were sequenced per donor among about 400 genotyped donors of the cohort, with approximately 18% of those sequences being non-productive. Overall results and qualifications from the work: A later analysis reported that several top co-occurrence clusters appeared linked to parvovirus B19, influenza, CMV and Epstein-Barr virus. In a later analysis, HLA-associated TCR beta chains showed more clonal expansion and lower generation probabilities than non-associated chains that were equally common. A later analysis found that most CMV-associated TCR beta chains appeared HLA-restricted, with HLA associations seemingly driven largely by CMV exposure. In both the original and validation cohorts, the classifier was reported to diagnose cytomegalovirus status with high specificity and sensitivity. Roughly 15 rarely observed V segments, including chromosome 9 orphons, were excluded from the earlier analysis of about 600 of the donors because counts were too low. In the study, approximately 160 TCR beta chains were listed as associated with cytomegalovirus. This cohort had only TCR beta chains sequenced, and the lack of alpha or paired-chain data limited which features could be detected. Presence/absence analyses assumed roughly uniform sequencing depth across donors, an assumption that may not hold. A further reported finding was that TCR beta sequences accurately predicted the HLA-A and HLA-B alleles for most subjects in the first cohort. When HLA alleles, especially DR and DQ, strongly co-occurred, attributing TCR associations to individual alleles was difficult. Broadly in line with IMGT annotations, most TCR beta V segments showed up in productive rearrangements about 87% or about 30% of the time in an earlier analysis of several hundred of the donors. A later genetic analysis associated a missense DCLRE1C variant with V-gene and J-gene trimming of TCR beta chains, and an independent cohort replicated the association. While some public TCRs were present in many individuals, most TCR sequences turned up only very rarely across donors. According to a later analysis, TCR association rates differed among HLA loci, with DRB1 alleles showing the most associated TCRs and HLA-C alleles showing the fewest. Correlated functional status among segregating V segments might be attributable to linkage disequilibrium, but an unknown experimental factor could not be ruled out. In vitro tests confirmed that a few of the cytomegalovirus-associated TCR beta chains recognize cytomegalovirus antigens. It was suggested by the authors that the approach could potentially be generalized to other disease states and immunological phenotypes. Immune exposure information for the cohort was limited to CMV serostatus. A cluster of highly shared sequence variants was judged likely to be a technical artifact of the sequencing pipeline. Because HLA typing was unavailable for some donors at each locus, only the typed subset was used in association tests. A later analysis associated 16,951 TCR beta sequences with specific HLA alleles at a false discovery rate of 0.05. Compared with the roughly 700-donor mean, donors in an Asian-associated ancestry cluster had fewer N-insertions in productive TCRs, according to a later genetic analysis.

The cohort was made up of several hundred healthy bone marrow donors. Cohort members were all nominally healthy when sampled, although unrecorded immune exposures were likely present. The donor tested CMV seropositive and was one of the 289 seropositive cohort members. A peripheral blood sample was provided by each donor, and peripheral blood mononuclear cells were used for TCR beta sequencing. The Qiagen DNeasy Blood Extraction Kit was used to extract genomic DNA from the blood cell samples. A word on this clone: The clone's antigen remains unknown. No quality values exist for individual bases; no much larger clone is one base distant.

Libraries were built with the immunoSEQ multiplex PCR assay. For the multiplex PCR, a mixture combining 60 forward primers for TCR Vbeta segments and 13 reverse primers for TCR Jbeta segments was used. A multiplex PCR assay on genomic DNA amplified the CDR3 region of rearranged TCR beta genes. The amplified TCR beta libraries were sequenced on the Illumina HiSeq System as 87-base-pair reads. As for the original processing: A later analysis counted around 72 million unique TCR beta chains across the 550 to 800 repertoires, and some 11 million of these chains were shared by at least two donors. To remove PCR and sequencing errors, raw reads were error-corrected and collapsed into unique sequences using a nearest-neighbor algorithm that merged closely related sequences. V, D and J gene segments were assigned by aligning CDR3 sequences to IMGT reference sequences. For a sequence to be retained, at least a six-nucleotide match to both a V gene segment and a J gene segment was required. A rearrangement was called productive if the CDR3 had no stop codons and remained in frame with V and J, and every other rearrangement was called non-productive. CDR3 was defined by IMGT convention, running from the second conserved V-encoded cysteine to the conserved J-encoded phenylalanine. The earlier analysis of about 590 of the donors excluded sequences that lacked an unambiguous match to a single V gene segment. An earlier analysis of some 500 of the donors classified V segments as functional when productive rearrangements were above 56.7% and as segregating when the standard deviation between donors was above 5%. A statistical classification framework was developed to diagnose cytomegalovirus status using the catalog of TCR beta chain sequences. A later analysis assigned V and J genes by comparing TCR nucleotide sequences with IMGT/GENE-DB human TR gene sequences. In a later analysis, CDR3 sequences and most-parsimonious VDJ recombination scenarios were assigned using the TCRdist pipeline. A later analysis defined each TCR beta chain by its CDR3 amino acid sequence plus V-gene family, and excluded reads lacking a unique V-gene family. To address suspected cross-contamination and a sequencing artifact, a later analysis removed roughly 640 highly shared, low-generation-probability nucleotide sequences. A later analysis calculated a clonal expansion index for each public chain from normalized within-repertoire ranks of inferred template counts. A later analysis computed generation probabilities with a VDJ recombination model fitted to out-of-frame rearrangements, and checked the results against IGoR. In a later analysis, TCR-TCR, TCR-HLA and TCR-CMV co-occurrence was scored with hypergeometric tests, and a repertoire-size bias correction was applied to TCR pairs. In a later analysis, false discovery rates were estimated by permuting HLA or CMV assignments 20 times. In a later analysis, co-occurring TCRs were grouped with DBSCAN, and TCRdist sequence similarity was added when clustering was performed within HLA-allele-positive subsets. Co-occurrence clustering excluded repertoires with fewer than 30,000 or more than 120,000 public chains, plus five with anomalous nucleotide sharing. This is the immuneACCESS table as TCRdb keeps it, with only in-frame sequences that have V and J called. A part of the clones is gone; compared with another copy, unresolved V genes explain less than half, and the rest is unexplained. The DNA was the basis for D and trimming; V, J and clone size are from that table. For this sample there are 130,000 or so clones; 65% to 90% appear just once. The leading ten clones occupy 2.5% to 3% of the sample.

The clonotype comes from a woman under 30 in good health and CMV-seropositive. The sample consisted of PBMCs.

The CDR3 here reads CASRRGQDEGYGYTF. At the DNA level, the sequence is TGCGCCAGCAGAAGGGGACAGGATGAGGGCTATGGCTACACCTTC. The rearranged chain carries TRBV5-1 and TRBJ1-2, with 8 bases aligning to TRBD1. The CDR3 covers 15 residues, taking in both the cysteine and the phenylalanine. Solely the CDR3 DNA is kept, with 45 bases framed from the first base. CDR1 SGHRS and CDR2 YFSETQ were looked up in the germline V gene. At the junction V is shortened by 5 bases and J by 4 bases; bases outside the gene matches: 10.